This TCR beta chain comes out of a study of cytomegalovirus exposure and HLA in healthy donors (TCRdb year 2017). The study in broad terms: According to an earlier analysis of 550 to 700 of the donors, roughly 180 million T cells yielded 90 million to 140 million unique TCR beta sequences and 276 Gb of sequence data. The later analysis used no new phenotypic data to find candidate immune exposures, relying instead on TCR beta sequences and their occurrence across donors. Roughly 5 DR-DQ haplotypes were handled as single units for association and clustering, since linkage in the cohort was strong. An earlier analysis of approximately 500 of the donors applied high-throughput TCR beta sequencing to assess whether each TCR beta V gene segment acted as functional or pseudogenic. Of the roughly 400 genotyped donors, roughly 80% fell in the genetic ancestry cluster associated with self-reported Caucasian donors. High-throughput TCR immunosequencing, statistical association of individual TCRs with disease status, and machine learning were combined to predict cytomegalovirus infection status. In addition to the first cohort of 650 to 750 subjects, a separate validation cohort of 130 or so different subjects was used. The study aimed to test whether signatures of past pathogen exposure could be identified by cataloging public T cell receptors. HLA typing included class I and class II loci at four-digit resolution. In a later analysis, previously published TCR beta repertoires from 600 to 850 donors were re-analyzed and high-resolution HLA genotyping was added so that TCR occurrence patterns could be studied. An early release that covered 500 to 800 HLA-typed donors contained about 300 gigabases of sequencing data and about 93 million unique TCR sequences. The number of donors typed differed by locus, with about 629-630 for A, B, C, DRB1 and DQB1, roughly 520 for DQA1, 600 to 610 for DPA1, and some 450 for DPB1. In a later genetic analysis, genome-wide SNP genotypes for about three fifths of the roughly 670 donors were used, and that subset was treated as a discovery cohort. Using immunosequencing, the study profiled T cell repertoires from 500 to 800 subjects and related those repertoires to cytomegalovirus serostatus. Donor age, sex, ethnicity and CMV serostatus were compiled alongside the repertoire data. All discovery cohort repertoires had been generated on a single sequencing platform. Among approximately 370 genotyped donors of the cohort, an average of roughly 230,000 unique TCR beta nucleotide sequences was sequenced per donor, of which about 18% were non-productive.

Library creation used the immunoSEQ multiplex PCR assay. For the multiplex PCR, a mixture combining 60 forward primers for TCR Vbeta segments and 13 reverse primers for TCR Jbeta segments was used. The CDR3 region of rearranged TCR beta genes was amplified from genomic DNA with a multiplex PCR assay. The amplified TCR beta libraries were sequenced on the Illumina HiSeq System as 87-base-pair reads. Regarding the original processing steps: In a later analysis, approximately 74 million unique TCR beta chains were counted across the 500 to 850 repertoires, and roughly 11 million of these chains were shared by at least two donors. A nearest-neighbor algorithm error-corrected the raw reads and collapsed the reads into unique sequences, merging closely related sequences to remove PCR and sequencing errors. CDR3 sequences were aligned to IMGT reference sequences to assign V, D and J gene segments. For a sequence to be retained, at least a six-nucleotide match to both a V gene segment and a J gene segment was required. Rearrangements were classified as productive when the CDR3 lacked stop codons and remained in frame with V and J, and all other rearrangements were classified as non-productive. Following IMGT convention, CDR3 was defined as the stretch from the second conserved V-encoded cysteine to the conserved J-encoded phenylalanine. The earlier analysis of 550 to 650 of the donors excluded any sequence lacking an unambiguous match to a single V gene segment. In an earlier analysis of some 590 of the donors, V segments were called functional above 56.7% productive rearrangements and were called segregating when the between-donor standard deviation exceeded 5%. A statistical classification framework was developed to diagnose cytomegalovirus status using the catalog of TCR beta chain sequences. In a later analysis, V and J genes were assigned by comparing TCR nucleotide sequences against IMGT/GENE-DB human TR gene sequences. In a later analysis, CDR3 sequences and most-parsimonious VDJ recombination scenarios were assigned using the TCRdist pipeline. A later analysis defined each TCR beta chain by its CDR3 amino acid sequence plus V-gene family, and excluded reads lacking a unique V-gene family. A later analysis removed nearly 600 highly shared, low-generation-probability nucleotide sequences to deal with suspected cross-contamination and a sequencing artifact. For each public chain, a later analysis derived a clonal expansion index from normalized ranks of inferred template counts within each repertoire. A later analysis computed generation probabilities with a VDJ recombination model fitted to out-of-frame rearrangements, and checked the results against IGoR. Hypergeometric tests were used in a later analysis to score TCR-TCR, TCR-HLA and TCR-CMV co-occurrence, with a repertoire-size bias correction applied to the TCR pairs. To estimate false discovery rates, a later analysis permuted the HLA or CMV assignments 20 times. In a later analysis, co-occurring TCRs were grouped using DBSCAN, and TCRdist sequence similarity was added for clustering within HLA-allele-positive subsets. For co-occurrence clustering, repertoires with fewer than 30,000 or more than 120,000 public chains were excluded, along with roughly five repertoires with anomalous nucleotide sharing. Entries here come from immuneACCESS through TCRdb and include only in-frame sequences with V and J called. Some clones fail to appear in such tables; in the studies checked, an unresolved V gene covers under half of the shortfall, and the cause of the remainder is unknown. V, J and clone size are those of that table, while D and trimming were read from the DNA. This sample is represented by some 200,000 clones; 75% to 80% of them were singletons. Around 1.8% of the sample goes to the ten largest clones.

A distance of 16 bases separates the germline ends of V and J, which lose 4 bases and 10 bases respectively. Inclusive of the bounding cysteine and phenylalanine, the CDR3 is 13 residues long. CDR3 DNA only is kept here, 39 bases in frame from base 1. Via the germline V gene, CDR1 is SGHNT and CDR2 YENEEA. General conclusions and limits of the study: V-gene and J-gene trimming of TCR beta chains was associated with a missense DCLRE1C variant in a later genetic analysis, and the association was replicated in an independent cohort. Across donors, most TCR sequences were observed very rarely, whereas some public TCRs were present in many individuals. Some IMGT-functional V segments, including TRBV6-2 and TRBV6-3, could not be distinguished by the 87-base-pair reads and were therefore excluded. Seventeen rarely observed V segments, including chromosome 9 orphons, were excluded from the earlier analysis of several hundred of the donors because counts were too low. A cluster of highly shared sequence variants was judged likely to be a technical artifact of the sequencing pipeline. The classifier was reported to diagnose cytomegalovirus status with high specificity and sensitivity in both the original cohort and the validation cohort. In vitro tests confirmed that a few of the cytomegalovirus-associated TCR beta chains recognize cytomegalovirus antigens. A further reported finding was that TCR beta sequences accurately predicted the HLA-A and HLA-B alleles for most subjects in the first cohort. A later genetic analysis reported fewer N-insertions in productive TCRs among donors in an Asian-associated ancestry cluster than the approximately 700-donor mean. Because HLA typing was missing for some donors at each locus, association tests included only the typed subset. Presence/absence analyses assumed roughly uniform sequencing depth across donors, an assumption that may not hold. Linkage disequilibrium might explain the correlated functional status among segregating V segments, but an unknown experimental factor could not be ruled out. This cohort had only TCR beta chains sequenced, and the lack of alpha or paired-chain data limited which features could be detected. In an earlier analysis of several hundred of the donors, most TCR beta V segments were observed in productive rearrangements about 90% or about 30% of the time, broadly matching IMGT annotations. According to a later analysis, TCR association rates differed among HLA loci, with DRB1 alleles showing the most associated TCRs and HLA-C alleles showing the fewest. Strong co-occurrence of HLA alleles, especially DR and DQ, made assigning TCR associations to individual alleles difficult. At a false discovery rate of 0.05, a later analysis linked under 20,000 TCR beta sequences to specific HLA alleles. Immune exposure information for the cohort was limited to CMV serostatus. In a later analysis, HLA-associated TCR beta chains were found to be more clonally expanded and to have lower generation probabilities than equally common non-associated chains. In a later analysis, most CMV-associated TCR beta chains were found to appear HLA-restricted, with HLA associations seemingly driven largely by CMV exposure. The authors suggested that the approach could potentially be generalized to other disease states and immunological phenotypes. In the study, some 160 TCR beta chains were listed as associated with cytomegalovirus. Several of the top co-occurrence clusters appeared to be linked to parvovirus B19, influenza, CMV and Epstein-Barr virus, according to a later analysis.

To note about this clone: Its antigen is not yet known. Nothing much larger sits one base from this clone, and base qualities are not available.

The cohort consisted of hundreds of healthy bone marrow donors. At the time of sampling, all cohort members were nominally healthy, though unrecorded immune exposures were likely present. The donor tested CMV seronegative and was one of the 352 seronegative cohort members. A peripheral blood sample was collected from each donor, and TCR beta sequencing was performed on peripheral blood mononuclear cells. The Qiagen DNeasy Blood Extraction Kit was used to extract genomic DNA from the blood cell samples. The chain employs TRBV11-3 and TRBJ1-1; a confident D gene designation cannot be given. This clonotype was obtained from a man aged 18 to 29 in good health and CMV-seronegative. Sequenced sample: PBMCs. The CDR3 is CASSSKAGGRAFF. The sequenced DNA: TGTGCCAGCAGCTCAAAGGCGGGCGGAAGAGCTTTCTTT.